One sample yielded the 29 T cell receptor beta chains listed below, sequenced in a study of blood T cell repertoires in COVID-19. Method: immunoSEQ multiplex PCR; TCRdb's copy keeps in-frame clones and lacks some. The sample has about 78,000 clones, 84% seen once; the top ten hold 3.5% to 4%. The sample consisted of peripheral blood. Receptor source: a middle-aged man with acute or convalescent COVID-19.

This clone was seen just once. The DNA of the CDR3 is TGTGCCAGCTCACCAGACGGGGTAGGGTATGGCTACACCTTC. Translation: CASSPDGVGYGYTF. The chain joins TRBV18 to TRBJ1-2; D remains unclear. V lost 2 bases, J lost 5 bases, and 12 bases lay in between. CDR1 KGHSH and CDR2 LQKENI come from the germline V gene. This CDR3 has 14 residues.

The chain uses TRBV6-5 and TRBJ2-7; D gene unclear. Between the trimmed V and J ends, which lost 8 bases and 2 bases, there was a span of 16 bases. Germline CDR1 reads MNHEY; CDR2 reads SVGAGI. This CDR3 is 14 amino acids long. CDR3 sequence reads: CASEVVMPPYEQYF. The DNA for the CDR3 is TGTGCCAGCGAGGTGGTAATGCCTCCCTACGAGCAGTACTTC.

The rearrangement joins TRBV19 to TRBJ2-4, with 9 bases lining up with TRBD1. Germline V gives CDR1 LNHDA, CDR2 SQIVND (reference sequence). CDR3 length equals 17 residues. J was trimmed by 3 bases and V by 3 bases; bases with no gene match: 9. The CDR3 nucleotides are TGTGCCAGTAGTATCTGGGACAGGGTGGGTAGCAAAAACATTCAGTACTTC. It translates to CASSIWDRVGSKNIQYF.

CDR3 coding DNA: TGCGCCAGCAGCCAAGGGCTGGTGAACACTGAAGCTTTCTTT. Protein product: CASSQGLVNTEAFF. The chain couples TRBV4-1 to TRBJ1-1; D uncertain. Trimming removed 1 base from V and 0 bases from J, with 6 bases in between. The germline V gene encodes CDR1 MGHRA and CDR2 YSYEKL. This CDR3 spans 14 amino acids.

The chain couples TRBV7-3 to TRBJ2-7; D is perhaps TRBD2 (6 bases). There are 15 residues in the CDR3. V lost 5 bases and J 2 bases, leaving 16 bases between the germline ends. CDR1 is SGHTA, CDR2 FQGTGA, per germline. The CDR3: CASSPTGTPPYEQYF. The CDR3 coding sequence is TGTGCCAGCAGCCCGACGGGGACTCCGCCCTACGAGCAGTACTTC.

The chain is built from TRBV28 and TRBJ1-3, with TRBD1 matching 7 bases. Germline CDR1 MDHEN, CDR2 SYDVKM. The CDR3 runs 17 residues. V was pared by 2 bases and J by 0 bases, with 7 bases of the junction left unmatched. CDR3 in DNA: TGTGCCAGCAGTTTACGTACAGGGGCCCCCTCTGGAAACACCATATATTTT. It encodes CASSLRTGAPSGNTIYF.

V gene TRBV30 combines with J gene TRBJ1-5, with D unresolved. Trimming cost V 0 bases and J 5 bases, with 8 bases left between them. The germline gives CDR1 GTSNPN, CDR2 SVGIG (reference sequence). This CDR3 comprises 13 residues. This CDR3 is CAWSVNRDQPQHF. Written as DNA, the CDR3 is TGTGCCTGGAGTGTAAACAGAGATCAGCCCCAGCATTTT.

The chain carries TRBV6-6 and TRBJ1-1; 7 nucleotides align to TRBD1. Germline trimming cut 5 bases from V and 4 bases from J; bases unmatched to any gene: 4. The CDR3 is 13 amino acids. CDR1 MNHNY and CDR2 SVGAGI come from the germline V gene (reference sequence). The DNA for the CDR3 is TGTGCCAGCAGTAAAGGGGGCAGCACTGAAGCTTTCTTT. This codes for CASSKGGSTEAFF.

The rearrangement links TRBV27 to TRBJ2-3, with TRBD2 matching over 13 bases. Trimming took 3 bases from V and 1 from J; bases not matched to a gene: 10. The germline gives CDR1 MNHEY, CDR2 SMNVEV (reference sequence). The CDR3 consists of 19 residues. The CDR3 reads CASSFKGLAGPFRTDTQYF. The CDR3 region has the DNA TGTGCCAGCAGTTTTAAGGGACTAGCGGGACCATTCCGCACAGATACGCAGTATTTT.

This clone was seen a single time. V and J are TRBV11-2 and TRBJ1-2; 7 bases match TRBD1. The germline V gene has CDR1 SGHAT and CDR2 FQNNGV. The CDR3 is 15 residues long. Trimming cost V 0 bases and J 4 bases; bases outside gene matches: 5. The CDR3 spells CASSLDKQGFYGYTF. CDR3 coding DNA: TGTGCCAGCAGCTTAGATAAACAGGGGTTCTATGGCTACACCTTC. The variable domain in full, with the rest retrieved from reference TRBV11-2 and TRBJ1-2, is EAGVAQSPRYKIIEKRQSVAFWCNPISGHATLYWYQQILGQGPKLLIQFQNNGVVDDSQLPKDRFSAERLKGVDSTLKIQPAKLEDSAVYLCASSLDKQGFYGYTFGSGTRLTVV.

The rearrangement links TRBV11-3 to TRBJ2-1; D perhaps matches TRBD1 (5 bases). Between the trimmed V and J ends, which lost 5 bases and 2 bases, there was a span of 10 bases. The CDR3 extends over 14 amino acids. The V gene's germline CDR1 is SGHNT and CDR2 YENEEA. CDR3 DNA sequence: TGTGCCAGCAGCCCCCCGGACACCTACAATGAGCAGTTCTTC. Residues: CASSPPDTYNEQFF.

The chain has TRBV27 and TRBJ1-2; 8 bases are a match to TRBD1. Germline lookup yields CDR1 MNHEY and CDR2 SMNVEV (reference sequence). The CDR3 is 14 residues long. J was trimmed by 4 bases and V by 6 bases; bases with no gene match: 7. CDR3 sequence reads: CASRLITGGYGYTF. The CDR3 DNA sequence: TGTGCCAGCAGGTTAATTACAGGGGGCTATGGCTACACCTTC.

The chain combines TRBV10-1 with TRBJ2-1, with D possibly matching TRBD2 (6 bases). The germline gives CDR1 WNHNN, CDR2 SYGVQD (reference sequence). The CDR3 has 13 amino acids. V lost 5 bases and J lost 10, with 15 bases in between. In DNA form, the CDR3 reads TGCGCCAGCAGTCGAACGGAGGGCCGAGAGCAGTTCTTC. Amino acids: CASSRTEGREQFF.

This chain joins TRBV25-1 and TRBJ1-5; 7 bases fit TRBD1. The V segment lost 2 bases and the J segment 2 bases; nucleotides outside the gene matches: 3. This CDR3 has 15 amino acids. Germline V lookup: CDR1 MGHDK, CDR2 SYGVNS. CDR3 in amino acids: CASSEDREGNQPQHF. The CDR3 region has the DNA TGTGCCAGCAGTGAAGACAGGGAAGGCAATCAGCCCCAGCATTTT.

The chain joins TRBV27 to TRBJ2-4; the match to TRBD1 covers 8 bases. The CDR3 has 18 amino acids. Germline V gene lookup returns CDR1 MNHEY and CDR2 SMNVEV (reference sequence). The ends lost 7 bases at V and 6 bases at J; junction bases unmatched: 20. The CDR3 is CASKPLPHGQGEGNIQYF. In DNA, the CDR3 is TGTGCCAGCAAGCCGCTTCCCCATGGACAGGGCGAGGGAAACATTCAGTACTTC.

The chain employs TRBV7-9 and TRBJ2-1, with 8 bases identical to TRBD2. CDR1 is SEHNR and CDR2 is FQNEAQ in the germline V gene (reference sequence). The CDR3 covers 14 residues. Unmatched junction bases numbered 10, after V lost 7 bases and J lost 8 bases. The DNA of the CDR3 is TGTGCCAGCACGCCGGGACTAGACATTTATGAGCAGTTCTTC. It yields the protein CASTPGLDIYEQFF.

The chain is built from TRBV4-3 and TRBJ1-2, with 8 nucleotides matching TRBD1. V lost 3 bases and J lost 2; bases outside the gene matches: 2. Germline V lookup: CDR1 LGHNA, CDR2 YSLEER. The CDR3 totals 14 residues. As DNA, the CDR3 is TGCGCCAGCAGCCAGGGGGACAGGAACTATGGCTACACCTTC. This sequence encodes CASSQGDRNYGYTF.

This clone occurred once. As DNA, the CDR3 is TGTGCCAGCTCAACATACAGGGATACGCAGTATTTT. It specifies CASSTYRDTQYF. The rearrangement joins TRBV18 to TRBJ2-3; a possible D gene is TRBD1 (5 bases). Germline lookup yields CDR1 KGHSH and CDR2 LQKENI. The CDR3 spans 12 residues. Trimming removed 5 bases at V and 6 bases at J, with 9 bases between.

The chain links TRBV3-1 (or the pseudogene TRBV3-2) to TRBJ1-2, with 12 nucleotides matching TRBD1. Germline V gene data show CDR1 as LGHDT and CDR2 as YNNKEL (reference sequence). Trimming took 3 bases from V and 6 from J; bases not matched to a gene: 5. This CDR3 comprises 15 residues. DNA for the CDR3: TGTGCCAGCAGCCACCTCTGGGACAGGGGGCATGGCTACACCTTC. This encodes CASSHLWDRGHGYTF.

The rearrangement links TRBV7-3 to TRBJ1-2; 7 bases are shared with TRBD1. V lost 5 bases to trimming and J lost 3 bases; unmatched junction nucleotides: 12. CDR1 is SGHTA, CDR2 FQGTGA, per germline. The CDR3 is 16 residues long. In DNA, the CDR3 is TGTGCCAGCAGCCCTGGCGACCGCAGGGGGGACTATGGCTACACCTTC. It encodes CASSPGDRRGDYGYTF.

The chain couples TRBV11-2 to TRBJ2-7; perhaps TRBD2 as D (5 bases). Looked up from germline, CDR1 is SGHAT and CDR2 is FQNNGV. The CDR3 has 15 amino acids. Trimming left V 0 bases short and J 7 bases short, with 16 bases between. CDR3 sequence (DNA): TGTGCCAGCAGCTTAGAACCGACTCCGCCGGGGGAGCAGTACTTC. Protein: CASSLEPTPPGEQYF.

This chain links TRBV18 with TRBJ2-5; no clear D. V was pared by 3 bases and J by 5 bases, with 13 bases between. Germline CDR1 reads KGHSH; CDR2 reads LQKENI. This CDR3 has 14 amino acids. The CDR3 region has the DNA TGTGCCAGCTCACCGCAGGATCTTCACGAGACCCAGTACTTC. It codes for CASSPQDLHETQYF.

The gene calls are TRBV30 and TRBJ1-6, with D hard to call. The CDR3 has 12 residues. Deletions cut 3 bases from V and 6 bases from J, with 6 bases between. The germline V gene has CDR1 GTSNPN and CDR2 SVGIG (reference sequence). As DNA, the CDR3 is TGTGCCTGGAGGGCAACTAATTCACCCCTCCACTTT. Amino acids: CAWRATNSPLHF. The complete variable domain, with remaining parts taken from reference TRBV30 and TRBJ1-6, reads SQTIHQWPATLVQPVGSPLSLECTVEGTSNPNLYWYRQAAGRGLQLLFYSVGIGQISSEVPQNLSASRPQDRQFILSSKKLLLSDSGFYLCAWRATNSPLHFGNGTRLTVT.

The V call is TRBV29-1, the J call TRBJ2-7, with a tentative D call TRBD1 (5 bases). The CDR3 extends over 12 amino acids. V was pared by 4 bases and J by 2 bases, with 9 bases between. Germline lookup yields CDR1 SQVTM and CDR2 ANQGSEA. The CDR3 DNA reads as TGCAGCGTTGTAGGGGATGCCTACGAGCAGTACTTC. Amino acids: CSVVGDAYEQYF.

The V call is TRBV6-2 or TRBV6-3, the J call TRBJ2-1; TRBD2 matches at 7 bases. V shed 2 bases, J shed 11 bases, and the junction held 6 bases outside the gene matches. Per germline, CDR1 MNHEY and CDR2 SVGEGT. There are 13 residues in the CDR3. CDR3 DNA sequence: TGTGCCAGCAGTTACACGGCCGGGACTAAGCAGTTCTTC. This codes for CASSYTAGTKQFF.

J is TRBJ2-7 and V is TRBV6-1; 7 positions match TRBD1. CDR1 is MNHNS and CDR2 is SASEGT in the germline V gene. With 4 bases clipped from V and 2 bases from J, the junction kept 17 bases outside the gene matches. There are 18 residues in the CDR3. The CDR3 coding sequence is TGTGCCAGCAGTGGCGTGAGACAGGGAAACTACTATCCCTACGAGCAGTACTTC. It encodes CASSGVRQGNYYPYEQYF.

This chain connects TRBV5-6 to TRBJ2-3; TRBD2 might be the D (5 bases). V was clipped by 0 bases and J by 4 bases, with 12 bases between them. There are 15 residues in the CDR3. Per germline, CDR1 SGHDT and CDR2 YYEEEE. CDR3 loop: CASSLGRREADTQYF. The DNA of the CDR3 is TGTGCCAGCAGCTTGGGTCGCCGGGAAGCAGATACGCAGTATTTT.

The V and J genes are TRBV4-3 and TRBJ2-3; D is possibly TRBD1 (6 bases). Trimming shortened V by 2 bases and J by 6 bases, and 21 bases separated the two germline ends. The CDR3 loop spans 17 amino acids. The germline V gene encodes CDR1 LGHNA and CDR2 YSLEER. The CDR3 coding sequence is TGCGCCAGCAGCCAACGACCTCCATCGTGGGGGCCTGATACGCAGTATTTT. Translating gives CASSQRPPSWGPDTQYF.

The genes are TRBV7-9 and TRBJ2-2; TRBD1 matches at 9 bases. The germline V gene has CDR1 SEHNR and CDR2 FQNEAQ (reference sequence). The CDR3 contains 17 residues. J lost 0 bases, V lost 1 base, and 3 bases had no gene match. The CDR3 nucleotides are TGTGCCAGCAGCTTAGGAAGACAGGGGGCGAACACCGGGGAGCTGTTTTTT. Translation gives CASSLGRQGANTGELFF.